This entry lists 8 T cell receptor beta chains sequenced from one sample in a study of T cell responses to AZD1222 COVID-19 vaccine. Generated by immunoSEQ multiplex PCR, the TCRdb table keeps only in-frame clones and is missing some. Of about 98,000 clones listed, around 87% are singletons. The specimen was peripheral blood, collected on day 0 of AZD1222 vaccination. The source is an adult in good health.

J is TRBJ2-1 and V is TRBV28, with 12 bases lining up with TRBD2. The CDR3 is 16 amino acids. From germline, CDR1 is MDHEN and CDR2 SYDVKM. V was clipped by 8 bases and J by 10 bases; unmatched bases: 15. CDR3 sequence (DNA): TGTGCCAGCCAGACCAGTAGCACTAGCGGGAGGTGGGAGCAGTTCTTC. Translation gives CASQTSSTSGRWEQFF.

This clone was seen just once. V and J are TRBV19 and TRBJ2-6; TRBD1 matches 11 bases. Trimming cost V 7 bases and J 4 bases; bases outside gene matches: 12. This CDR3 comprises 18 residues. Germline-derived CDR1 and CDR2 are LNHDA and SQIVND (reference sequence). The CDR3, as DNA: TGTGCCAGTAATGGGGAGGACAGGGGGCGTTTAGGGGCCAACGTCCTGACTTTC. Its translation is CASNGEDRGRLGANVLTF.

The chain combines TRBV28 with TRBJ1-2; D remains ambiguous. Germline V gives CDR1 MDHEN, CDR2 SYDVKM. The CDR3 consists of 14 residues. V was trimmed by 1 base and J by 4 bases, leaving 10 bases between them. CDR3 loop: CASSLLSQGYGYTF. CDR3 sequence (DNA): TGTGCCAGCAGTTTATTATCACAAGGCTATGGCTACACCTTC.

The chain recombines TRBV27 with TRBJ1-6; 7 bases align to TRBD1. V shed 6 bases and J 10 bases; nucleotides not matched to a gene: 9. The germline V gene encodes CDR1 MNHEY and CDR2 SMNVEV (reference sequence). CDR3 size: 14 residues. The CDR3 spells CASSFQGGGSPLHF. The CDR3 coding sequence is TGTGCCAGCAGCTTTCAAGGGGGCGGGTCACCCCTCCACTTT.

This chain connects TRBV19 to TRBJ1-5, with D tentatively TRBD1 (5 bases). This CDR3 contains 13 residues. V lost 5 bases and J 6 bases, leaving 11 bases between the germline ends. The germline V gene encodes CDR1 LNHDA and CDR2 SQIVND (reference sequence). CDR3 sequence (DNA): TGTGCCAGTAGTCTTCAGGGTGGTCAGCCCCAGCATTTT. Translated: CASSLQGGQPQHF.

This clone was seen a single time. This chain connects TRBV19 to TRBJ2-1; 9 positions match TRBD2. The CDR3 runs 15 residues. V was clipped by 1 base and J by 8 bases; unmatched bases: 6. Germline lookup yields CDR1 LNHDA and CDR2 SQIVND (reference sequence). CDR3: CASSIGLAAWDEQFF. The CDR3 DNA is TGTGCCAGTAGTATAGGACTAGCGGCGTGGGATGAGCAGTTCTTC.

This chain links TRBV6-5 with TRBJ2-5, with D tentatively TRBD2 (6 bases). The CDR3 runs to 14 residues. Germline V CDR1 and CDR2: MNHEY, SVGAGI. Trimming took 6 bases from V and 5 from J, leaving 16 bases between them. The CDR3 region has the DNA TGTGCCAGCAGGCTCTTACTAGCTGGGGAGACCCAGTACTTC. Protein product: CASRLLLAGETQYF.

The chain has TRBV28 and TRBJ1-1; D uncertain. Per the germline V gene, CDR1 is MDHEN and CDR2 is SYDVKM. This CDR3 region has 15 residues. V dropped 5 bases and J dropped 4 bases, with 17 bases sitting between them. For the CDR3, the DNA is TGTGCCAGCAGTCTCCGGGCCGATGGGTTCACTGAAGCTTTCTTT. Translated: CASSLRADGFTEAFF.